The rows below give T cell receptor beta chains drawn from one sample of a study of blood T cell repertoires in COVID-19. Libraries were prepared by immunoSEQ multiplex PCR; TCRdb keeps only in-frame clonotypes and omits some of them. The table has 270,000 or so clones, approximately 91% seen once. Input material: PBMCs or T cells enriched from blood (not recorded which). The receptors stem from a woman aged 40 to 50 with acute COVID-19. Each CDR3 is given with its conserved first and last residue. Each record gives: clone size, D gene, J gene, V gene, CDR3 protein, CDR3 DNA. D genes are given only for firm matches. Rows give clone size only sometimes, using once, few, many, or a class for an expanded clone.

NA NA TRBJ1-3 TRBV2 CASSGTEGSGNTIYF TGTGCCAGCAGCGGAACAGAGGGCTCTGGAAACACCATATATTTT
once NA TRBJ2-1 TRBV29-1 CSVSTSRSEQFF TGCAGCGTCTCCACTAGCCGGAGTGAGCAGTTCTTC
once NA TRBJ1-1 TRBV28 CASSGGENALKGEAFF TGTGCCAGCAGCGGAGGGGAAAACGCCCTTAAAGGGGAAGCTTTCTTT
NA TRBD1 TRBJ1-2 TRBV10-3 CAISETGDTGYTF TGTGCCATCAGTGAGACAGGGGATACTGGCTACACCTTC
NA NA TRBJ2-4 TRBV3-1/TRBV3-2 CASSQEARNIQYF TGTGCCAGCAGCCAAGAGGCTCGAAACATTCAGTACTTC
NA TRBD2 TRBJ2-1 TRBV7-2 CASSLDGRANEQFF TGTGCCAGCAGCTTAGACGGGAGGGCCAATGAGCAGTTCTTC
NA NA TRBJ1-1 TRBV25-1 CASSTGNTEAFF TGTGCCAGCAGCACAGGGAACACTGAAGCTTTCTTT
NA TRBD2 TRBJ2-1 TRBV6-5 CASATSTSITDEQFF TGTGCCAGCGCGACTAGCACGTCGATCACGGATGAGCAGTTCTTC
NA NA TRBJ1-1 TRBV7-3 CASSSHGTTPNTEAFF TGTGCCAGCAGCTCCCACGGGACTACACCGAACACTGAAGCTTTCTTT
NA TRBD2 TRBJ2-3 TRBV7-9 CASSSPRLAGAGGTDTQYF TGTGCCAGCAGCTCCCCCCGGCTAGCGGGGGCCGGGGGTACAGATACGCAGTATTTT
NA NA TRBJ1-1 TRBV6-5 CASSYVEGRTEAFF TGTGCCAGCAGTTACGTGGAGGGGAGAACTGAAGCTTTCTTT
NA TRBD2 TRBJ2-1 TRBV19 CASSASGTSYEQFF TGTGCCAGTAGTGCTTCCGGGACTAGCTATGAGCAGTTCTTC
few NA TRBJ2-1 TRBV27 CASRSWDGRGDNEQFF TGTGCCAGCAGATCTTGGGACGGGAGAGGTGACAATGAGCAGTTCTTC
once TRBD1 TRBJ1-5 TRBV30 CAWSGEGTGNQPQHF TGTGCCTGGAGTGGAGAAGGGACAGGGAATCAGCCCCAGCATTTT
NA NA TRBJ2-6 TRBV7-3 CASSLSAGNSGANVLTF TGTGCCAGCAGCTTATCCGCAGGGAACTCTGGGGCCAACGTCCTGACTTTC
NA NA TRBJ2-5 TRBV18 CASKNSGTPQETQYF TGTGCCAGCAAAAACTCCGGGACTCCTCAAGAGACCCAGTACTTC
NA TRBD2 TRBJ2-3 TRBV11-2 CASSPGLAGTDTQYF TGTGCCAGCAGCCCAGGACTAGCGGGCACAGATACGCAGTATTTT
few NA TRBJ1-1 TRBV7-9 CASSLGVLNTEAFF TGTGCCAGCAGCTTAGGAGTTTTGAACACTGAAGCTTTCTTT
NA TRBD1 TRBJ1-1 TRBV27 CASRSDRGLTEAFF TGTGCCAGCAGGTCCGACAGGGGGCTTACTGAAGCTTTCTTT
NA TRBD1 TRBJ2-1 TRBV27 CASRITGGHNEQFF TGTGCCAGCAGGATCACAGGGGGCCACAATGAGCAGTTCTTC
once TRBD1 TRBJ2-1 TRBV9 CASSLRDREADEQFF TGTGCCAGCAGCCTCCGGGACAGGGAAGCGGATGAGCAGTTCTTC
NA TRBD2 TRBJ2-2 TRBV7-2 CASSPNAPSGSAGELFF TGTGCCAGCAGCCCAAATGCCCCTAGCGGGAGCGCCGGGGAGCTGTTTTTT
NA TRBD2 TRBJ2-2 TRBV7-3 CASRAGESTAGELFF TGTGCCAGCAGGGCGGGAGAGAGTACGGCCGGGGAGCTGTTTTTT
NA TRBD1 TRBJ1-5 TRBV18 CASSSGTGGVGNQPQHF TGTGCCAGCTCCTCCGGGACAGGGGGTGTGGGCAATCAGCCCCAGCATTTT
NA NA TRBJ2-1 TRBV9 CASSPHNGAVNEQFF TGTGCCAGCAGCCCCCATAACGGAGCGGTGAATGAGCAGTTCTTC
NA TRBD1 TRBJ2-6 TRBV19 CASSVPGQGIFGANVLTF TGTGCCAGTAGTGTGCCGGGACAGGGGATATTTGGGGCCAACGTCCTGACTTTC
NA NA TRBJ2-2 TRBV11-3 CASSSSAGELFF TGTGCCAGCAGCTCCTCAGCCGGGGAGCTGTTTTTT
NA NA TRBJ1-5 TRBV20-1 CSAIEGGGQPQHF TGCAGTGCTATTGAGGGGGGTGGTCAGCCCCAGCATTTT
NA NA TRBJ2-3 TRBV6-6 CASSPKIAEWGTDTQYF TGTGCCAGCAGTCCGAAAATAGCGGAGTGGGGCACAGATACGCAGTATTTT
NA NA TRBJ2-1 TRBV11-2 CASSKSRSGLNEQFF TGTGCCAGCAGCAAATCGCGGTCGGGGTTGAATGAGCAGTTCTTC
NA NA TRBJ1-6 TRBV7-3 CASSSDSYSPLHF TGTGCCAGCAGCTCGGACAGTTATTCACCCCTCCACTTT
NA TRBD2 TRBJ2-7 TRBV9 CASSEGGPVYEQYF TGTGCCAGCAGCGAGGGAGGGCCTGTCTACGAGCAGTACTTC
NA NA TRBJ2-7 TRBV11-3 CASSLVSVGEQYF TGTGCCAGCAGCTTGGTTAGCGTTGGAGAGCAGTACTTC
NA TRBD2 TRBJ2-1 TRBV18 CASSPSGVAYNEQFF TGTGCCAGCTCACCGAGCGGGGTGGCCTACAATGAGCAGTTCTTC
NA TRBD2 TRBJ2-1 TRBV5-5 CASSLVSGFYNEQFF TGTGCCAGCAGCTTGGTTAGCGGGTTTTACAATGAGCAGTTCTTC
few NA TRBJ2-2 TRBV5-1 CASSLDQAGELFF TGCGCCAGCAGCTTGGACCAGGCCGGGGAGCTGTTTTTT
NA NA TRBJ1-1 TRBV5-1 CASSLVSGSTEAFF TGCGCCAGCAGCTTGGTTTCGGGGAGCACTGAAGCTTTCTTT
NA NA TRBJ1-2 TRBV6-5 CASSYSRGANYGYTF TGTGCCAGCAGTTATAGCAGGGGCGCTAACTATGGCTACACCTTC
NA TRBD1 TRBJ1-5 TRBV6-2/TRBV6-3 CASSSRGQGSQPQHF TGTGCCAGCAGTTCCCGAGGACAGGGAAGCCAGCCCCAGCATTTT
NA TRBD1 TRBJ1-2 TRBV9 CASSVRDSYGYTF TGTGCCAGCAGCGTAAGGGACAGCTATGGCTACACCTTC
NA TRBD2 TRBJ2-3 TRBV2 CAIPTSGRSGDTQYF TGTGCCATCCCGACTAGCGGACGTTCTGGAGATACGCAGTATTTT
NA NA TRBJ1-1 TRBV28 CASRNPYLSEAFF TGTGCCAGCAGGAACCCCTACCTAAGTGAAGCTTTCTTT
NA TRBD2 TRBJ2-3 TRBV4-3 CASSQGHNTGLAGDTQYF TGCGCCAGCAGCCAAGGACACAATACGGGACTAGCTGGAGATACGCAGTATTTT
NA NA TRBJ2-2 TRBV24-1 CATSDYWRGPGTGELFF TGTGCCACCAGTGATTACTGGCGGGGGCCCGGCACCGGGGAGCTGTTTTTT
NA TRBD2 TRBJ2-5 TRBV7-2 CASSLFPAGGRDVRETQYF TGTGCCAGCAGCTTATTTCCGGCGGGGGGGCGGGATGTTAGAGAGACCCAGTACTTC
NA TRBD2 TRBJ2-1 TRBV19 CASSIEGTRDEQFF TGTGCCAGTAGTATAGAAGGGACTAGGGATGAGCAGTTCTTC
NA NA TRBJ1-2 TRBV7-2 CASSLAAGMSVAHGYTF TGTGCCAGCAGCTTAGCGGCGGGAATGTCAGTGGCTCATGGCTACACCTTC
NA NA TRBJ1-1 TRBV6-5 CASSYLRNTEAFF TGTGCCAGCAGTTACCTAAGGAACACTGAAGCTTTCTTT
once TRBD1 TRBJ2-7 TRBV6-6 CASSQDRGNEQYF TGTGCCAGCAGTCAAGACAGGGGGAACGAGCAGTACTTC
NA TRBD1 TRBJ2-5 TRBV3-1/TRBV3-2 CASSQTGTGLGETQYF TGTGCCAGCAGCCAAACCGGGACAGGGCTCGGGGAGACCCAGTACTTC
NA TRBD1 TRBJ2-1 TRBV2 CASSTQGAAGNEQFF TGTGCCAGTTCGACGCAGGGGGCAGCAGGCAATGAGCAGTTCTTC
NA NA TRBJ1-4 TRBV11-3 CASSPRTATNEKLFF TGTGCCAGCAGCCCCCGCACAGCAACTAATGAAAAACTGTTTTTT
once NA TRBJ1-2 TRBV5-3 CARSLRQEQGSIYGYTF TGTGCCAGAAGCTTGAGGCAAGAACAGGGTTCTATTTATGGCTACACCTTC
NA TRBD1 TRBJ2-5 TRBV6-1 CASRLQGAGETQYF TGTGCCAGCAGATTACAGGGGGCAGGGGAGACCCAGTACTTC
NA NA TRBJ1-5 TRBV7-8 CASSSSVAHQPQHF TGTGCCAGCAGCTCCTCCGTGGCCCATCAGCCCCAGCATTTT